This is a list of T cell receptor beta chains from one sample in a study of blood T cell repertoires in COVID-19. Assay used: immunoSEQ multiplex PCR; TCRdb lists only in-frame clones, some missing. The sample shows roughly 260,000 clones, under 90% of them seen only once. The sequenced sample was peripheral blood. The source is a woman aged 18-35 years with acute or convalescent COVID-19. The conserved cysteine and the conserved F or W are not part of the CDR3 here.

>TRBV19
ASRILAGVGNEQF
>TRBV6-6
ATRDKHYEQY
>TRBV10-3
AISADSNTEAF
>TRBV10-1
ASSESGVPGGEQF
>TRBV7-2
ASSVSGSGTQY
>TRBV7-9
ASSLLETQY
>TRBV28
ASSLEPNEKLF
>TRBV27
ASSLSIVASGFPSTDTQY
>TRBV7-2
ASSLPNNEQF
>TRBV12-3/TRBV12-4
ASSPLSDTQY
>TRBV30
AWSSGLANNEQF
>TRBV11-2
ASSLGLAPDEQY
>TRBV7-6
ASSSGLAGPPYNEQF
>TRBV28
ASKGQGVGNQPQH
>TRBV6-6
ASSRPGQGSGNTIY
>TRBV7-2
ASKRDYQWNEQF
>TRBV18
ASSPPVREGRWEQF
>TRBV27
ASSELAGFSYNEQF
>TRBV5-3
ARSLILVAGGYEQY
>TRBV6-5
ASSYQGARTEAF
>TRBV5-5
ASSLAPGLGTYEQY
>TRBV6-5
ASSYSSGTGSYEQY